This T cell receptor beta chain came from a study of shared clonotypes between healthy human individuals. Study summary: The composition of the donors was a couple of women and a few men aged 18 to 49. Each donor contributed plates that comprised three CD4 naive, three CD4 memory, two CD8 naive and one CD8 memory.

CD8 cells regarded as naive lacked CD45RO, were positively chosen for CCR7, and omitted terminally differentiated effector memory CD45RA+ cells. Each sample came from a Caucasian adult donor living in Nashville, Tennessee. Method: immunoSEQ multiplex PCR; TCRdb's copy keeps in-frame clones and lacks some. This sample yields around 1.9 million clones, of which around 93% are seen a single time; over 1.5% belongs to the top ten. In the case of this clone: Antigen specificity is unknown.

V lost 6 bases and J 1 base, leaving 15 bases between the germline ends. CDR3 size: 15 residues. In germline, CDR1 is MDHEN, CDR2 SYDVKM. Findings and caveats of the study: Specimens sampled were limited to blood, with tissue repertoires likely differing.

Sequenced: naive CD8+ T cells from PBMCs. This receptor was obtained from a man aged 18 to 29 in good health. Some clones in this sample may be carry-over from other donors' samples. The V and J genes are TRBV28 and TRBJ1-1; D remains ambiguous. CDR3 DNA: TGTGCCAGCAGCCAAATTGCACTATGGAACACTGAAGCTTTCTTT. This gives the protein CASSQIALWNTEAFF.